This TCR beta chain comes out of a study of a mutant IDH1 vaccine in newly diagnosed glioma. Study details: The treated group averaged 40.4 years old and was roughly 62% male, approximately 38% female. Therapy received beforehand was radiotherapy, temozolomide, or both, with most patients given both.

Time point specified: week 11, during vaccination. The vaccine gave 300 ug of a 20-mer mutant IDH1 peptide subcutaneously per dose. New WHO grade 3 or 4 IDH1-mutant, ATRX-lost astrocytomas were present in all donors. The V gene's germline CDR1 is LNHDA and CDR2 SQIVND (reference sequence). The V end was cut by 8 bases, the J end by 4 bases, with 14 bases between. The CDR3 runs 13 residues. Measured with immunoSEQ multiplex PCR; TCRdb has only the in-frame clones, and not every one. The data show over 55,000 clones, less than 85% seen once. A note on this clone: Its antigen is currently unknown.

Sample: PBMCs, taken from a glioma patient whose treatment included an IDH1 peptide vaccine. The origin of this receptor is a man aged 25-45 years with glioma. The chain is built from TRBV19 and TRBJ1-1; TRBD1 might be the D (5 bases). The CDR3 coding sequence is TGTGCCAGTGGTTGGGGGGTCGGCACTGAAGCTTTCTTT. Its protein product is CASGWGVGTEAFF.